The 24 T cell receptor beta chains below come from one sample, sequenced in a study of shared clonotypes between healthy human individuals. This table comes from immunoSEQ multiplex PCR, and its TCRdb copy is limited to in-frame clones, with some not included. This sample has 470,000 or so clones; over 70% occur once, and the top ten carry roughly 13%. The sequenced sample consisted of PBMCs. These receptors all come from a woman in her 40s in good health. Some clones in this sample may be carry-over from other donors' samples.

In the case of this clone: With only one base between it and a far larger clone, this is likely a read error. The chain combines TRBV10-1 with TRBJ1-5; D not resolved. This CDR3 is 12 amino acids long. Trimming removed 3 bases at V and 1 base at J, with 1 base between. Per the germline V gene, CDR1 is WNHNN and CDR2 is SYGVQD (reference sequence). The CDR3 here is CASSDSNQPQHF. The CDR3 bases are TGCGCCAGCAGTGACAGCAATCAGCCCCAGCATTTT.

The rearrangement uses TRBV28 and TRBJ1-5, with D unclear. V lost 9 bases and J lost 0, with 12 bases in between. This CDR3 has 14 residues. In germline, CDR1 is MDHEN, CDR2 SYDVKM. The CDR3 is CASLRRNSNQPQHF. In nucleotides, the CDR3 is TGTGCCAGTCTCAGGCGAAATAGCAATCAGCCCCAGCATTTT.

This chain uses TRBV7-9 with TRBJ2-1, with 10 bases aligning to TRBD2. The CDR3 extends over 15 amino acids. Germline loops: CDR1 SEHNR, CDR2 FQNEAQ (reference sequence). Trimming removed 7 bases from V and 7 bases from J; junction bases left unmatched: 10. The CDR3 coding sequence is TGTGCCAGCAACCCTAGCGGGAGTTGGGGTAATGAGCAGTTCTTC. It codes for CASNPSGSWGNEQFF.

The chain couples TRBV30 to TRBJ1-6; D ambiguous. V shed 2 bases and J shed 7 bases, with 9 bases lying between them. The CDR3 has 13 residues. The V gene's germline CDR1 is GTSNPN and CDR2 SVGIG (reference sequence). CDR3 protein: CAWSLGMNSPLHF. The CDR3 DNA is TGTGCCTGGAGTCTAGGGATGAATTCACCCCTCCACTTT.

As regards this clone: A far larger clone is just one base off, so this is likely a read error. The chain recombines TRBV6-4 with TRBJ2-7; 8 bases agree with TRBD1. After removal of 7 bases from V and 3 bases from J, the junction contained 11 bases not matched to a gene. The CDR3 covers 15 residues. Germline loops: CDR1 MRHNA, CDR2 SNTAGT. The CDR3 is CASNKTGDPNYEQYF. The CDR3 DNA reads TGTGCCAGCAACAAGACAGGGGACCCAAACTACGAGCAGTACTTC.

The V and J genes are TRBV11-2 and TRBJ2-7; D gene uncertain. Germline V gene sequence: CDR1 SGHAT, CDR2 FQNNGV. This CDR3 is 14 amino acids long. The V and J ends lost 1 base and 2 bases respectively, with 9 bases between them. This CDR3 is CASSLVRQPYEQYF. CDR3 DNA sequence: TGTGCCAGCAGCTTAGTCAGACAACCCTACGAGCAGTACTTC. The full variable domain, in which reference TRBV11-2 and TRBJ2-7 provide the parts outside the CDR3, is EAGVAQSPRYKIIEKRQSVAFWCNPISGHATLYWYQQILGQGPKLLIQFQNNGVVDDSQLPKDRFSAERLKGVDSTLKIQPAKLEDSAVYLCASSLVRQPYEQYFGPGTRLTVT.

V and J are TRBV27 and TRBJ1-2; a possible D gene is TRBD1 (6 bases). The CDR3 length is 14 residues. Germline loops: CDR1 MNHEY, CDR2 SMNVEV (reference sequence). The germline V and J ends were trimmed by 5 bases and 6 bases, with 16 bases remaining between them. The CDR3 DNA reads TGTGCCAGCAGTCCCTGGACAGCGCAGCATGGCTACACCTTC. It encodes CASSPWTAQHGYTF.

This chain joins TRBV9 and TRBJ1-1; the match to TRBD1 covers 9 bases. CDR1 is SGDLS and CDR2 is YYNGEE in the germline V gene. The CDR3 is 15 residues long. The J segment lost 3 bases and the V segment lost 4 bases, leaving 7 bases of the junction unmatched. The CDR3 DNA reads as TGTGCCAGCAGCATCCGGGACAGGGAAGACACTGAAGCTTTCTTT. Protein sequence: CASSIRDREDTEAFF. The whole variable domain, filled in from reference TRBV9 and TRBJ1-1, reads DSGVTQTPKHLITATGQRVTLRCSPRSGDLSVYWYQQSLDQGLQFLIQYYNGEERAKGNILERFSAQQFPDLHSELNLSSLELGDSALYFCASSIRDREDTEAFFGQGTRLTVV.

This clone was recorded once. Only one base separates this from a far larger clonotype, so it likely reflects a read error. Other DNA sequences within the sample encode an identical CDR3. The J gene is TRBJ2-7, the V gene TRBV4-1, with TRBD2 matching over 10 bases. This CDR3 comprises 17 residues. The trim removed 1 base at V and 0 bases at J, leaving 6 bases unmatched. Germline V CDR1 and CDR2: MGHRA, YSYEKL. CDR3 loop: CASSQGLTSGFSYEQYF. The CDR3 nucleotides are TGCGCCAGCAGCCAAGGGTTGACTAGCGGGTTCTCCTACGAGCAGTACTTC.

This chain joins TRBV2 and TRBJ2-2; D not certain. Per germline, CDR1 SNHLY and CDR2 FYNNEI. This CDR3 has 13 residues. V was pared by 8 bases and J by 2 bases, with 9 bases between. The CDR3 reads CASFRPNTGELFF. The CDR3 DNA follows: TGTGCCAGCTTCCGGCCCAACACCGGGGAGCTGTTTTTT.

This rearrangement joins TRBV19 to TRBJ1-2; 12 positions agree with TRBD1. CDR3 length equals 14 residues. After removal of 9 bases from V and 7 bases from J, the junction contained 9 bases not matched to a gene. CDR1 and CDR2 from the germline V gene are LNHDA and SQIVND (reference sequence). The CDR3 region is CASRDRGQSLGYTF. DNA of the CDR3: TGTGCCAGCAGGGACAGGGGGCAAAGCCTTGGCTACACCTTC.

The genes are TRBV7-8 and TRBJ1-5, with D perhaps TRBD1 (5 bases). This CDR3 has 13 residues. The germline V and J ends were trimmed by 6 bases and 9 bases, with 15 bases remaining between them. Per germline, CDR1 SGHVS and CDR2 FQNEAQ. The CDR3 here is CASRQDTESPQHF. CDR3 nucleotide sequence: TGTGCCAGCAGACAGGACACGGAGTCGCCCCAGCATTTT.

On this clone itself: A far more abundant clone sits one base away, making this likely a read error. The CDR3 spells CASSLSGLQFYEQHF. In DNA form, the CDR3 reads TGTGCCAGCAGCTTATCCGGATTACAATTCTACGAGCAGCACTTC. The chain couples TRBV7-9 to TRBJ2-7; D is uncertain. Germline-derived CDR1 and CDR2 are SEHNR and FQNEAQ (reference sequence). This CDR3 comprises 15 residues.

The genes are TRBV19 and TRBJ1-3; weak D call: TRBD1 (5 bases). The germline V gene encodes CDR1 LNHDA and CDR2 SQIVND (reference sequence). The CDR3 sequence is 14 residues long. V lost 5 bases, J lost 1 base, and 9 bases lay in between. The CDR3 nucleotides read TGTGCCAGTAGTCTACAGGTTTCTGGAAACACCATATATTTT. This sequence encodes CASSLQVSGNTIYF.

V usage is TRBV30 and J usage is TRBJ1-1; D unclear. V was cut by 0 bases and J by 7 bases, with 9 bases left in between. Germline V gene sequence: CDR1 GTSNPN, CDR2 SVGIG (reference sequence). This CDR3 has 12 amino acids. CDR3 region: CAWSVSRHEAFF. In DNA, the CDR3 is TGTGCCTGGAGTGTAAGTCGTCATGAAGCTTTCTTT. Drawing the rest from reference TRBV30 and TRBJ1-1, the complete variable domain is SQTIHQWPATLVQPVGSPLSLECTVEGTSNPNLYWYRQAAGRGLQLLFYSVGIGQISSEVPQNLSASRPQDRQFILSSKKLLLSDSGFYLCAWSVSRHEAFFGQGTRLTVV.

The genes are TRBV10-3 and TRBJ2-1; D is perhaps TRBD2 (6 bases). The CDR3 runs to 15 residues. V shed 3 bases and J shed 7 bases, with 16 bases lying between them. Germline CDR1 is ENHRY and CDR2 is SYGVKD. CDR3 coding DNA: TGTGCCATCAGTGAATATGGCGGGATGCGGAATGAGCAGTTCTTC. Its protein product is CAISEYGGMRNEQFF.

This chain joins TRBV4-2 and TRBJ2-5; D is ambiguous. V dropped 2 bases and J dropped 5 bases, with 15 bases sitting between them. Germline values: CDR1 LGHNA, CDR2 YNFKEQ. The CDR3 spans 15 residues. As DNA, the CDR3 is TGTGCCAGCAGCCAACGAGTTGGGTCGTGGGAGACCCAGTACTTC. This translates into CASSQRVGSWETQYF.

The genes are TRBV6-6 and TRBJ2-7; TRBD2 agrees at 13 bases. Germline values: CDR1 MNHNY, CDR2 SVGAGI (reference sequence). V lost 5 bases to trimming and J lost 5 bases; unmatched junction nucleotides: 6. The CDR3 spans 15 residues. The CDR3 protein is CASSEGTSGMDEQYF. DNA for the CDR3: TGTGCCAGCAGTGAGGGGACTAGCGGGATGGACGAGCAGTACTTC.

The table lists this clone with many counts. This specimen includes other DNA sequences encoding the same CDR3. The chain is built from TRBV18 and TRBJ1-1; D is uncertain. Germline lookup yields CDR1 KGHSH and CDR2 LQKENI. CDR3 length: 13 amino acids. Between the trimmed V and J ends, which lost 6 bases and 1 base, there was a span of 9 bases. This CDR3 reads CASSLDGNTEAFF. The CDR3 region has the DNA TGTGCCAGCTCCCTGGACGGGAACACTGAAGCTTTCTTT.

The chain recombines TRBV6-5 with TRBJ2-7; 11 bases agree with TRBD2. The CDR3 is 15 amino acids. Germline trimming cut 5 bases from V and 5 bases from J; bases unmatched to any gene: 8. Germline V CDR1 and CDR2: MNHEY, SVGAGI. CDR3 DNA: TGTGCCAGCAGTCCATATAGCGGGAGGGCCGACGAGCAGTACTTC. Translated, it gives CASSPYSGRADEQYF.

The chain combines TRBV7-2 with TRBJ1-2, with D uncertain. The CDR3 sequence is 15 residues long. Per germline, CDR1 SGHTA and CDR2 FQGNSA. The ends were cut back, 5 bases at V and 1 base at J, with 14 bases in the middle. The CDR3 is CASSPRVGINYGYTF. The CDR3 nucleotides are TGTGCCAGCAGCCCTAGGGTGGGCATTAACTATGGCTACACCTTC.

CDR3 residues: CASSLGEGVGETQYF. The CDR3, as DNA: TGTGCCAGCAGCCTCGGGGAGGGGGTAGGGGAGACCCAGTACTTC. The rearrangement links TRBV7-2 to TRBJ2-5; the D gene is possibly TRBD2 (7 bases). The germline V gene encodes CDR1 SGHTA and CDR2 FQGNSA. The CDR3 runs to 15 residues. V lost 5 bases, J lost 5 bases, and 18 bases lay in between.

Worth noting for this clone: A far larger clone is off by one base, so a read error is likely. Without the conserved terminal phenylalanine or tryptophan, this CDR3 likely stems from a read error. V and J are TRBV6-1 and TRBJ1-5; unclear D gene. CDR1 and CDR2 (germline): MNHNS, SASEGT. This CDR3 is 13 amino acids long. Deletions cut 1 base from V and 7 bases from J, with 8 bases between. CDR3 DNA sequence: TGTGCCAGCAGTGAAGGTGGGCGACAGCCCCAGCATCTT. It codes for CASSEGGRQPQHL.

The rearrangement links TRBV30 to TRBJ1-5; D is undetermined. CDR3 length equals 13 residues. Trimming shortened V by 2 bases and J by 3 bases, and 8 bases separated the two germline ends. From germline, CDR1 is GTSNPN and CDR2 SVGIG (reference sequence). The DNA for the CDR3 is TGTGCCTGGAGTAGTGGCACCAATCAGCCCCAGCATTTT. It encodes CAWSSGTNQPQHF.